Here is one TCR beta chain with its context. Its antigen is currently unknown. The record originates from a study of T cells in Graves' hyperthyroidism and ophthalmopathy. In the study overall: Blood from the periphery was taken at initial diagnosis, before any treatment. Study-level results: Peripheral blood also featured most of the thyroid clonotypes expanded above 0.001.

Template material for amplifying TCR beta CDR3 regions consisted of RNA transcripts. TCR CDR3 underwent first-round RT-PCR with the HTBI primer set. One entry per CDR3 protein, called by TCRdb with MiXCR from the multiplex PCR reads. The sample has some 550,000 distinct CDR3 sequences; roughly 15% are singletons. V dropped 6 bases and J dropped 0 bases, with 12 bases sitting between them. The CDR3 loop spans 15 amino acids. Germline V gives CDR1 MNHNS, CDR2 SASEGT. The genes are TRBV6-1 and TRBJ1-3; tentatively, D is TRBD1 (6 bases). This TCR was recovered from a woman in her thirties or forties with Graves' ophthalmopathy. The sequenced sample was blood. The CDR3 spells CASRPGHLSGNTIYF. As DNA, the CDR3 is TGTGCCAGCAGACCGGGACACCTCTCTGGAAACACCATATATTTT.